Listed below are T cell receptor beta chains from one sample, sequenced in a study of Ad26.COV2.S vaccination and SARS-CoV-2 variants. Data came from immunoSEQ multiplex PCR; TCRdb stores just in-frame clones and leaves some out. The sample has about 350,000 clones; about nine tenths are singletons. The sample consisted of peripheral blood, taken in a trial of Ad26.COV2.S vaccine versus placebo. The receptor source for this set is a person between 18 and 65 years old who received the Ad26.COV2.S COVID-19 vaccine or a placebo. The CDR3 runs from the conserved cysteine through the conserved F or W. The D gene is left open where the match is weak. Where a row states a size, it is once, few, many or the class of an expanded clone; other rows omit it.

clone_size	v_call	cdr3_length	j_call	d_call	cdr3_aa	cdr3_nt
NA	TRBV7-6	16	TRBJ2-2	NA	CASSLHGGTNTGELFF	TGTGCCAGCAGCTTGCATGGGGGGACCAACACCGGGGAGCTGTTTTTT
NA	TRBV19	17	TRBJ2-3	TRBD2	CASSNRPSGTATDTQYF	TGTGCCAGTAGTAATCGCCCTAGCGGGACCGCCACAGATACGCAGTATTTT
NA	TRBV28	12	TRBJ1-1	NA	CASSPTGLGAFF	TGTGCCAGCAGTCCAACAGGGCTTGGGGCTTTCTTT
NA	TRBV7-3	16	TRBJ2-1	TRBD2	CASSLTGLAGYNEQFF	TGTGCCAGCAGCTTAACAGGACTAGCGGGATACAATGAGCAGTTCTTC
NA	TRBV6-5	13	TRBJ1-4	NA	CASGETTNEKLFF	TGTGCCAGCGGGGAGACAACTAATGAAAAACTGTTTTTT
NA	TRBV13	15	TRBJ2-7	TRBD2	CASSSLAGIDYEQYF	TGTGCCAGCAGCTCCCTAGCGGGAATTGACTACGAGCAGTACTTC
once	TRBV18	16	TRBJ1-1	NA	CASSPPGQRVNTEAFF	TGTGCCAGCTCACCACCCGGTCAGAGGGTGAACACTGAAGCTTTCTTT
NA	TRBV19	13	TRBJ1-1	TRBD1	CASRTTGITEAFF	TGTGCCAGTAGAACGACAGGGATTACTGAAGCTTTCTTT
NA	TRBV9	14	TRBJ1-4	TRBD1	CASSPQGELEKLFF	TGTGCCAGCAGCCCACAGGGGGAATTAGAAAAACTGTTTTTT
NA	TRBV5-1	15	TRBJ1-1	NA	CASSRIGGDGAEAFF	TGCGCCAGCAGTCGCATTGGGGGGGACGGAGCTGAAGCTTTCTTT
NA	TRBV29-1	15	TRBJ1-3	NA	CSVRRIRASGNTIYF	TGCAGCGTTAGAAGGATCAGGGCCTCTGGAAACACCATATATTTT
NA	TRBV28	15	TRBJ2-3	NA	CASSLAGSGTDTQYF	TGTGCCAGCAGTTTAGCAGGGTCGGGCACAGATACGCAGTATTTT
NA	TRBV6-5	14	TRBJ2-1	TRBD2	CASILGGGAGEQFF	TGTGCCAGCATTCTGGGCGGGGGGGCAGGTGAGCAGTTCTTC
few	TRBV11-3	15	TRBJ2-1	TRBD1	CASSFPGQGYNEQFF	TGTGCCAGCAGCTTTCCCGGACAGGGATACAATGAGCAGTTCTTC
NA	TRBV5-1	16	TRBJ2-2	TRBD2	CASSRTSGRPTGELFF	TGCGCCAGCAGCCGTACTAGCGGGAGGCCCACCGGGGAGCTGTTTTTT
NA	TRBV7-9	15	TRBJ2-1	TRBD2	CASSQRLAGGNEQFF	TGTGCCAGCAGTCAGAGACTAGCGGGAGGCAATGAGCAGTTCTTC
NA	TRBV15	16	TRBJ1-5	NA	CATSRDRVGAVGSQHF	TGTGCCACCAGCAGAGACCGGGTAGGGGCGGTGGGGTCCCAGCATTTT
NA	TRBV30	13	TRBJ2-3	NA	CAWSRAGTDTQYF	TGTGCCTGGAGTCGTGCAGGCACAGATACGCAGTATTTT
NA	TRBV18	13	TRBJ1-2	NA	CASSPGQGPGYTF	TGTGCCAGCTCACCAGGTCAGGGACCCGGCTACACCTTC
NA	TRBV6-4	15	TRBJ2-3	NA	CASSPGGLGTDTQYF	TGTGCCAGCAGTCCCGGAGGGCTCGGCACAGATACGCAGTATTTT
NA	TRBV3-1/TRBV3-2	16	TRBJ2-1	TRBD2	CASSKGTGGRLNEQFF	TGTGCCAGCAGCAAGGGGACGGGGGGGCGGTTAAATGAGCAGTTCTTC
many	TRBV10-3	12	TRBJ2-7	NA	CAISESAYEQYF	TGTGCCATCAGTGAGAGCGCGTACGAGCAGTACTTC
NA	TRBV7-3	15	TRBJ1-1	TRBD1	CASSPRQGSGTEAFF	TGTGCCAGCAGCCCAAGACAGGGTTCGGGCACTGAAGCTTTCTTT
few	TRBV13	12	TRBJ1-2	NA	CASSLGGSGYTF	TGTGCCAGCAGCTTAGGTGGTTCGGGCTACACCTTC
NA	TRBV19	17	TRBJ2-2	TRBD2	CASSIRTSGGATGELFF	TGTGCCAGTAGTATAAGAACTAGCGGGGGGGCGACCGGGGAGCTGTTTTTT
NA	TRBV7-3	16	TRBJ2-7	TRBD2	CASSLFPREGSYEQYF	TGTGCCAGCAGCTTATTCCCGCGGGAGGGTTCCTACGAGCAGTACTTC